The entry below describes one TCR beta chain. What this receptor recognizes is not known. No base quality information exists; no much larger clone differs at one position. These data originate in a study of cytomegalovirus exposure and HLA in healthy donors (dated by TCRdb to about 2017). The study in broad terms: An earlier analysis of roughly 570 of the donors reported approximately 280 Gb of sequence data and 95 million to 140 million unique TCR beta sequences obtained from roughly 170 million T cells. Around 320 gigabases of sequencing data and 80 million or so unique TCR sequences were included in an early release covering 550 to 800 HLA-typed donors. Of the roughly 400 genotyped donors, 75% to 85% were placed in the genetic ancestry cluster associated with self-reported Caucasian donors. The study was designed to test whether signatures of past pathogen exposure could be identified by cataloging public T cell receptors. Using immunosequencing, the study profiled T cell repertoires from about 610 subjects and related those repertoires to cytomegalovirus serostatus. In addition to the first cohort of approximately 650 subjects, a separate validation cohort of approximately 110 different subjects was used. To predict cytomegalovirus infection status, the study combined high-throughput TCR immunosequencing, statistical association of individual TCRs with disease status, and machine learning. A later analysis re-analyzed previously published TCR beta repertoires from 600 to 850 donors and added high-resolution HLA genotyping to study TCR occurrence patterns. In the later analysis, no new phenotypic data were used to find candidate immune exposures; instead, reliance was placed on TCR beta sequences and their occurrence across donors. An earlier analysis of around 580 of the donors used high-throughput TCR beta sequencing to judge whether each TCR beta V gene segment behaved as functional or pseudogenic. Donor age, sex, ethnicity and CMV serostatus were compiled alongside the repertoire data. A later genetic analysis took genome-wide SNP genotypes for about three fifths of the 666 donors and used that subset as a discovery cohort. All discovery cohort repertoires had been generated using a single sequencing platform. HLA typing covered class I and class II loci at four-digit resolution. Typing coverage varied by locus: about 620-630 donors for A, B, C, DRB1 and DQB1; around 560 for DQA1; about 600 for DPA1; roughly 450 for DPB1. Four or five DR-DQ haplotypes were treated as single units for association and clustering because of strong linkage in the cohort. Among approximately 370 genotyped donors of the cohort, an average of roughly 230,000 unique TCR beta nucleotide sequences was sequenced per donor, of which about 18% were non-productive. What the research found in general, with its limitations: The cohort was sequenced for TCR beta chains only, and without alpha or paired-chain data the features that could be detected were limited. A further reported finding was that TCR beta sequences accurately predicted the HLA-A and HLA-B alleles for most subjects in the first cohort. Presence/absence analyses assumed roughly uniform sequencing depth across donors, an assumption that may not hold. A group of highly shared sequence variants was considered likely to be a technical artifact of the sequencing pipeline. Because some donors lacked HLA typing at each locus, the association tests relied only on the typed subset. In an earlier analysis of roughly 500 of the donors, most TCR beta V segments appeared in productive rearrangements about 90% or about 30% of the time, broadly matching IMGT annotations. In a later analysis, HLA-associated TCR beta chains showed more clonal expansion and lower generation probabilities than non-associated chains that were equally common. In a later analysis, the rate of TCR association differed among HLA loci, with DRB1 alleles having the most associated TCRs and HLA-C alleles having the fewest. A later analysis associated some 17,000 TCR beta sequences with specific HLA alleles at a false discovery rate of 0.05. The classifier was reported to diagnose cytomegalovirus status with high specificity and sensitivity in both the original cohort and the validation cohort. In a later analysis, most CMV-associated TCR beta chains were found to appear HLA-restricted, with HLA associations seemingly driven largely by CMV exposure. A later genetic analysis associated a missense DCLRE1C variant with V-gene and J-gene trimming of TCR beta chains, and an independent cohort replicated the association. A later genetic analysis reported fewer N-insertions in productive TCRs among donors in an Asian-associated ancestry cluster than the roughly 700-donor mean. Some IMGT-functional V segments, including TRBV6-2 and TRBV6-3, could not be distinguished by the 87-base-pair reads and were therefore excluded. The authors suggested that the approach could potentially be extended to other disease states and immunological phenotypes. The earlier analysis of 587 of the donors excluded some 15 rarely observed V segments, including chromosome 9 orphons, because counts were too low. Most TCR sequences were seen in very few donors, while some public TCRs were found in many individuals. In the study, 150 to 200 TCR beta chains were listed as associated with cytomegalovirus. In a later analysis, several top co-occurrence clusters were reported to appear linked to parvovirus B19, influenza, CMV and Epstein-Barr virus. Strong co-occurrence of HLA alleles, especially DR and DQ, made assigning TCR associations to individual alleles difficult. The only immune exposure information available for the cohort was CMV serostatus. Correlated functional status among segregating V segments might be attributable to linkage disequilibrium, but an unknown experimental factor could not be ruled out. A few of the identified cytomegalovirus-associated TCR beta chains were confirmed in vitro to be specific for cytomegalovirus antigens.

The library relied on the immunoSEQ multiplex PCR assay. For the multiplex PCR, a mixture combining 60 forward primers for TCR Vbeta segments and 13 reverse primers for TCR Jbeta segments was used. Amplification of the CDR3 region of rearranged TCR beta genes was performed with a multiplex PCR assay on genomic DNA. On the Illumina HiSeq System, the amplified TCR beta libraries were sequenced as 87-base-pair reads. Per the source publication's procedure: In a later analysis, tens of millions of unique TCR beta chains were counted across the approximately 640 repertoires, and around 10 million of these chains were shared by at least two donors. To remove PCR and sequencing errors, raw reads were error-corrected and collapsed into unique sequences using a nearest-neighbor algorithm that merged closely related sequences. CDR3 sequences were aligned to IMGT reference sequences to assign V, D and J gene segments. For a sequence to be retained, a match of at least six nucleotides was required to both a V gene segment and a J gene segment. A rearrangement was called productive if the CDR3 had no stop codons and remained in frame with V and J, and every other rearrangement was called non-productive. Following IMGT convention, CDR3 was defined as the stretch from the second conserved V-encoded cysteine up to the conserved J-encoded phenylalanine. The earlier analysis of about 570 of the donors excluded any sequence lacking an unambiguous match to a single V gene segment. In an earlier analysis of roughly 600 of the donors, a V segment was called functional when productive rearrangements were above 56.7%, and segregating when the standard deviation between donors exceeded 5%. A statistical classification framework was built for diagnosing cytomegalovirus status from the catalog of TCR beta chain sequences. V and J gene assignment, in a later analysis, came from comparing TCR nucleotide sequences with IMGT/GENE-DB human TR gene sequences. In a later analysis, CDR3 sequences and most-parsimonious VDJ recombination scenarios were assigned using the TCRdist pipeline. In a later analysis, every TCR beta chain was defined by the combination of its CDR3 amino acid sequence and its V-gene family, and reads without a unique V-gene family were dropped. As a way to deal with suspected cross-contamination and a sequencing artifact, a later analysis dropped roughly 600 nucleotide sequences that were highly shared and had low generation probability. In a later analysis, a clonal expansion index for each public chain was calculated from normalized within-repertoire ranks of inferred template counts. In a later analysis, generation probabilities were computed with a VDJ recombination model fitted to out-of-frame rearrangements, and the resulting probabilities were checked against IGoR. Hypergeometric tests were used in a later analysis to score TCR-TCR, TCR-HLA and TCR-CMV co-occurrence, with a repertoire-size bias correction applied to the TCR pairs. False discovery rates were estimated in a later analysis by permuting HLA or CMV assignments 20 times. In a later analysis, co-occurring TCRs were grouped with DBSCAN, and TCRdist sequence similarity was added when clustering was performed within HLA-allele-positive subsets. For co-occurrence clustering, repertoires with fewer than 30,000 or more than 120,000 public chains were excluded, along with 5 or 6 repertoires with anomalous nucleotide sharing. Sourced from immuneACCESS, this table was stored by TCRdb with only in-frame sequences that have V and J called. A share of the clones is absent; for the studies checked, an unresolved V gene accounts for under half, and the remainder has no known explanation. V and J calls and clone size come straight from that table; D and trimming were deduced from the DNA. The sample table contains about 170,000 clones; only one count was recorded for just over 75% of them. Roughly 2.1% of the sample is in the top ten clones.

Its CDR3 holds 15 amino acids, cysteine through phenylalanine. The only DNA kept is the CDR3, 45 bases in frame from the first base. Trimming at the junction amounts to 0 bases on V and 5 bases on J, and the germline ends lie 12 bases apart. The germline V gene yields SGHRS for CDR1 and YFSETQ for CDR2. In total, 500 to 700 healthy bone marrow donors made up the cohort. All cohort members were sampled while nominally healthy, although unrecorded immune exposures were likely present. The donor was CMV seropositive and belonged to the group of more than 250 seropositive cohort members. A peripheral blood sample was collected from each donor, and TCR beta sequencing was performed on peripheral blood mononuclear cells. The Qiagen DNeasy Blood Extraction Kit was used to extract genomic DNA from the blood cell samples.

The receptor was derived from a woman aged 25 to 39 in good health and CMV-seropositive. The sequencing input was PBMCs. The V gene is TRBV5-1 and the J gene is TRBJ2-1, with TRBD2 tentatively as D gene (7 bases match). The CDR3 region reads CASSLGGRGNNEQFF. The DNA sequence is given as TGCGCCAGCAGCTTGGGGGGGAGGGGGAACAATGAGCAGTTCTTC.